This T cell receptor (beta chain) appears in the sequencing data of a study of shared clonotypes between healthy human individuals. The wider study: Plates per donor: three CD4 naive, three CD4 memory, two CD8 naive, one CD8 memory.

Execution of the assay was at deep level. Authors' methods: There were no quality scores in the junction-only immunoSEQ sequences, so filtering differed. TCRdb's copy holds only in-frame clones and misses some; the assay was immunoSEQ multiplex PCR. V, J and clone size derive from that table, while D and trimming were established from the DNA sequence. This sample has around 980,000 clones, with around three quarters found just once. On this clone itself: Antigen specificity is unknown.

Whole-study findings and limits: Lower generation probabilities were found for non-shared clonotypes than for those shared by all four donors.

The CDR3 covers 12 residues. Trimming took 7 bases from V and 1 from J, leaving 7 bases between them. Germline assignment: CDR1 MNHNS and CDR2 SASEGT. The V call is TRBV6-1, the J call TRBJ1-1; D is uncertain. The sequence was obtained from a man between 18 and 29 years old in good health. Some clones in this sample may be carry-over from other donors' samples. Sequences were obtained from memory CD4+ T cells from PBMCs. The subset denotes: CD45RA-negative fraction. CDR3 in DNA: TGTGCCAGCAATCTAGGGAACACTGAAGCTTTCTTT. This encodes CASNLGNTEAFF.